The 12 T cell receptor beta chains presented below share a single source sample, sequenced in a study of blood T cell repertoires in COVID-19. The assay was immunoSEQ multiplex PCR, and TCRdb's table has in-frame clones only and misses some. The table records some 66,000 clones, roughly nine tenths of them present only once. What was sequenced was peripheral blood. These receptors were taken from a human donor in a cohort sampled during active COVID-19.

The chain has TRBV5-1 and TRBJ2-3, with 8 bases identical to TRBD1. V lost 5 bases to trimming and J lost 3 bases; unmatched junction nucleotides: 8. The CDR3 sequence is 15 residues long. Per the germline V gene, CDR1 is SGHRS and CDR2 is YFSETQ. The CDR3 DNA sequence: TGCGCCAGCAGACGAAGGACAGGGAGGACAGATACGCAGTATTTT. Its translation is CASRRRTGRTDTQYF.

The V and J genes are TRBV7-9 and TRBJ2-1; the D gene is possibly TRBD1 (5 bases). The CDR3 sequence is 15 residues long. Trimming stripped 1 base from V and 5 bases from J, with 12 bases between. CDR1 and CDR2 (germline): SEHNR, FQNEAQ (reference sequence). The CDR3 sequence: CASSLEGAGHNEQFF. CDR3 nucleotide sequence: TGTGCCAGCAGCTTAGAAGGGGCCGGACACAATGAGCAGTTCTTC.

The chain is built from TRBV18 and TRBJ1-1; a weak D match, TRBD1 (5 bases). Looked up from germline, CDR1 is KGHSH and CDR2 is LQKENI. Trimming stripped 4 bases from V and 3 bases from J, with 18 bases between. CDR3 length: 16 amino acids. CDR3 region: CASSQIAPGGYTEAFF. For the CDR3, the DNA is TGTGCCAGCTCACAGATAGCCCCGGGGGGGTACACTGAAGCTTTCTTT.

This clone is a singleton in its sample. The CDR3 DNA sequence: TGTGCCAGCAGTTTATACGGGACTAGCGGGAGGGGTAGGGATGAGCAGTTCTTC. It yields the protein CASSLYGTSGRGRDEQFF. V and J are TRBV28 and TRBJ2-1, with TRBD2 identical over 16 bases. The CDR3 sequence is 18 residues long. V was clipped by 1 base and J by 8 bases; unmatched bases: 8. In germline, CDR1 is MDHEN, CDR2 SYDVKM.

The V gene is TRBV6-4, the J gene TRBJ2-2, with 11 bases aligning to TRBD2. The V and J ends lost 4 bases and 0 bases, in that order; junction bases with no gene match: 4. CDR3 length equals 17 residues. Germline assignment: CDR1 MRHNA and CDR2 SNTAGT. The CDR3 reads CASSVSGLAANTGELFF. The CDR3 DNA is TGTGCCAGCAGTGTCTCGGGACTAGCGGCGAACACCGGGGAGCTGTTTTTT.

This chain links TRBV27 with TRBJ2-7; 7 bases are shared with TRBD1. The CDR3 extends over 13 amino acids. Germline CDR1 reads MNHEY; CDR2 reads SMNVEV (reference sequence). V lost 6 bases and J lost 7; bases outside the gene matches: 9. The CDR3 DNA sequence: TGTGCCAGCAGATCTACAGGGGCTGGAGAGCAGTACTTC. This translates into CASRSTGAGEQYF.

This rearrangement joins TRBV9 to TRBJ1-6; D is possibly TRBD1 (5 bases). Germline lookup yields CDR1 SGDLS and CDR2 YYNGEE. This CDR3 region has 14 residues. V lost 2 bases, J lost 7 bases, and 10 bases lay in between. CDR3 sequence: CASSVGGTNSPLHF. The CDR3 DNA sequence: TGTGCCAGCAGCGTGGGGGGTACCAATTCACCCCTCCACTTT.

This sequence joins TRBV6-2 or TRBV6-3 and TRBJ2-5; D not resolved. V was pared by 0 bases and J by 4 bases, with 9 bases between. CDR1 and CDR2 (germline): MNHEY, SVGEGT. This CDR3 comprises 14 residues. The CDR3 protein is CASSYSTRSETQYF. CDR3 coding DNA: TGTGCCAGCAGTTACTCAACCAGGTCAGAGACCCAGTACTTC.

The V call is TRBV9, the J call TRBJ2-1; a weak D match, TRBD1 (6 bases). Germline loops: CDR1 SGDLS, CDR2 YYNGEE. CDR3 length: 14 residues. Trimming took 7 bases from V and 0 from J, leaving 11 bases between them. CDR3: CASGRDTSYNEQFF. The CDR3 DNA is TGTGCCAGCGGCCGGGACACCTCCTACAATGAGCAGTTCTTC.

On this clone: This CDR3 is also generated by other DNA sequences in the sample. V gene TRBV18 combines with J gene TRBJ2-2, with 10 bases identical to TRBD1. The V and J ends lost 2 bases and 5 bases, in that order; junction bases with no gene match: 2. Germline lookup yields CDR1 KGHSH and CDR2 LQKENI. This CDR3 is 15 amino acids long. Here the CDR3 DNA reads TGTGCCAGCTCACCATGGACAGGGGGTACCGGGGAGCTGTTTTTT. Its protein product is CASSPWTGGTGELFF.

V gene TRBV4-2 combines with J gene TRBJ2-6, with a weak D call TRBD1 (5 bases). Germline CDR1 LGHNA, CDR2 YNFKEQ. The CDR3 is made up of 15 amino acids. Trimming removed 1 base at V and 3 bases at J, with 7 bases between. The CDR3 DNA reads as TGTGCCAGCAGCCAAGTCACAGGTGGGGCCAACGTCCTGACTTTC. It translates to CASSQVTGGANVLTF.

V and J are TRBV6-5 and TRBJ1-1; D perhaps matches TRBD1 (6 bases). V lost 6 bases and J lost 4, with 15 bases in between. The CDR3 spans 14 residues. Germline CDR1 is MNHEY and CDR2 is SVGAGI. The CDR3 is CASRTTGEGTEAFF. CDR3 in DNA: TGTGCCAGCAGAACGACAGGAGAAGGCACTGAAGCTTTCTTT.